This T cell receptor (beta chain) derives from a study of T cells after posttransplantation cyclophosphamide (dated by TCRdb to between 2015 and 2016). The study in broad terms: T cell repertoire reconstitution was tracked by TRB sequencing after myeloablative bone marrow transplantation in which posttransplantation cyclophosphamide was used as GVHD prophylaxis. Antigen receptor sequencing covered samples from approximately 32 PTCy-treated patients and some 15 of their related bone marrow donors. Blood from all 30 or so PTCy patients who had 1-year posttransplant specimens underwent TRB sequencing. Up to roughly 3 additional blood samples from 2 to 5.2 years after transplant were also TRB-sequenced in 3 patients, as was pretransplant blood from 4 patients. TRA and TRB clonality were tightly correlated in about ten samples, so subsequent TCR analyses focused on TRB only. Public TRB sequences were compared against a database of over 3,000 sequences linked to responses to pathogens, tumor antigens, self-antigens and alloantigens.

Viable CD3+CD4+ or CD3+CD8+ cells that were CCR7+CD45RA+CD45RO-CD95-CD27+CD28+ were defined as naive T cells. Related bone marrow donors provided peripheral blood samples on the day of marrow donation. Peripheral blood and bone marrow mononuclear cells were isolated by Ficoll-Hypaque density centrifugation and were cryopreserved. CD4+ and CD8+ T cells, including naive and memory subsets, were sorted by FACS using a FACSAria II. Broad study findings and their caveats: Across 45 patients, recipient CMV seropositivity and CMV reactivation were highly associated with TRB clonality; PTCy diversity was similar to CNI/methotrexate controls. The TRB repertoires of T cells infiltrating skin or GI tract showed only limited overlap with the TRB repertoires of T cells in blood. At 1-2 months, donor-recipient similarity was low but rose over the first year, and the later blood repertoires were often dominated by donor CD8+ memory clones.

In regard to this clone: Its antigen is unknown. No base-level quality is on record; no much larger clone is a single base apart.

Genomic DNA was the input for TRB sequencing, which was run either with the immunoSEQ assay at survey resolution or with the hsTCRB kit. Processing in the source paper ran as follows. The immunoSEQ software handled initial read processing, and the LymphoSeq R package was used for repertoire analyses. Clonality was computed as 1 minus normalized Shannon entropy; Gini coefficient was also calculated for each TRB dataset. To infer phenotypes in unsorted samples, TRB sequences from sorted subsets of the recipient or donor were mapped onto the unsorted samples of the same recipient. The source is immuneACCESS, and TCRdb retained only in-frame sequences with V and J called. Part of the clones is not carried over; for the studies checked, unresolved V genes explain less than half of this, and the remainder is unexplained. The DNA gave D and trimming, while V, J and clone size come from that table. This sample has about 32,000 clones in its table, and over 75% of those were observed once. Together, the top ten hold 0.1% of the sample.

Input material: naive CD4+ T cells sorted from blood. This sequence originates from a man aged 25 to 45 in good health and a related stem cell transplant donor.

The nucleotides read TGTGCCAGCAGCTTAGAGGGACACGGGTATGGCTACACCTTC. Its product reads: CASSLEGHGYGYTF. Recombination linked TRBV13 to TRBJ1-2; a tentative D call is TRBD1 (6 bases match). The germline V gene (reference sequence) yields PRHDT for CDR1 and FYEKMQ for CDR2. The trim is 1 base for V and 5 bases for J, with a gap of 11 bases between the germline ends. There are 14 amino acids in the CDR3, from cysteine to phenylalanine inclusive. The sequence is cut down to CDR3 DNA, 42 bases in frame from base 1.